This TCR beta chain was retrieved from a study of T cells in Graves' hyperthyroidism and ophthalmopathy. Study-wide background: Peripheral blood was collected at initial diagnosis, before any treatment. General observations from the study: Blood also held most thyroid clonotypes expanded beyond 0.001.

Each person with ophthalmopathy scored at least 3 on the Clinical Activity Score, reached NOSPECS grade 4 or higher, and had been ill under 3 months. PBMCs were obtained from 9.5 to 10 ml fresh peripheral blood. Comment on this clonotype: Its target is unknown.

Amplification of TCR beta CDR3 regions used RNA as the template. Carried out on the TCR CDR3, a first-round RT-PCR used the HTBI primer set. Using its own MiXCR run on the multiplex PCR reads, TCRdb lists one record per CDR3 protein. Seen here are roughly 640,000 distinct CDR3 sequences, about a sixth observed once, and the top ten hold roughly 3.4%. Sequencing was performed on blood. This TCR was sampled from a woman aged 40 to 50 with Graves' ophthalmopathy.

CDR3 loop: CASSYRTGGIEAFF. In DNA, the CDR3 is TGTGCCAGCAGCTACAGGACAGGGGGGATTGAAGCTTTCTTT. The chain uses TRBV11-2 and TRBJ1-1; 10 positions match TRBD1. The germline CDR1 and CDR2 sequences are SGHAT and FQNNGV. Trimming took 4 bases from V and 7 from J; bases not matched to a gene: 6. The CDR3 has 14 residues.